This paragraph covers one TCR beta chain sequence. Its antigen is unidentified. This sample was included in a study of shared clonotypes between healthy human individuals. At the level of the study: Two women and a few men aged 18 to 49 served as donors. Overall study results and limits: Memory subsets had estimated richness that was generally smaller than that of naive subsets.

In the CD4+ fraction, cells were divided into CD45RA+ naive and CD45RA-negative memory subsets. In the study's own analysis: Junction-only sequences produced by ImmunoSEQ had no quality scores, so filtering differed. The data were produced by immunoSEQ multiplex PCR, yet TCRdb's version contains in-frame clones alone and is incomplete. V and J calls and clone size are given by that table; D and trimming were obtained from the DNA. The profile covers approximately 2.3 million clones, with roughly 93% appearing a single time and under 0.45% taken by the ten largest. Material for sequencing was naive CD4+ T cells from PBMCs. The subset: CD45RA+ positively selected. The receptor's source is a young man in good health. Some clones in this sample may be carry-over from other donors' samples.

The chain's CDR3 is CASSYISATVRSYEQYF. CDR3 nucleotide sequence: TGTGCCAGCAGTTATATATCGGCAACGGTTCGCTCCTACGAGCAGTACTTC. The V call is TRBV28, the J call TRBJ2-7, with no clear D. V was trimmed by 4 bases and J by 0 bases, leaving 19 bases between them. CDR3 length: 17 residues. Germline assignment: CDR1 MDHEN and CDR2 SYDVKM.